This is a list of T cell receptor beta chains from one sample in a study of T cells in Graves' hyperthyroidism and ophthalmopathy. TCRdb recomputed calls from the multiplex PCR reads with MiXCR, one row per CDR3 protein. This sample has around 400,000 distinct CDR3 sequences, with around 25% found just once. Sequencing was carried out using blood. The receptors were gathered from a man in his forties or fifties with Graves' hyperthyroidism. Both conserved end residues are trimmed from each CDR3. The D gene is left open where the match is weak.

TRBV11-3,TRBD2,ASSPGRGGRSCEQY
TRBV13,NA,ASSPRGAGDEQY
TRBV11-2,TRBD2,ASSFGLAHSYEQY
TRBV12-3/TRBV12-4,TRBD2,ASSSGTSGISSYNEQF
TRBV5-4,TRBD2,ASERTSGSRSYNEQF
TRBV15,NA,ATSREGSVTQY
TRBV7-2,NA,ASSLRRDSNQPQH
TRBV28,TRBD2,ASRPGLAFYEQY
TRBV29-1,NA,SVERGQPPYGYT
TRBV6-1,NA,ASSAGVRSEQY
TRBV12-3/TRBV12-4,NA,ASSPEGNTEAF
TRBV7-2,TRBD1,ASSGGTGGHYGYT
TRBV28,TRBD2,ASSLGLAGGPFTLNEQF
TRBV9,NA,ASSTQQIRSEKLF
TRBV20-1,NA,SARVIARYNEQF
TRBV29-1,NA,SAVQGNTIY
TRBV30,NA,AWSVRGATTGTYT
TRBV4-1,TRBD2,ASSQGLAGGPHRDTQY
TRBV6-1,TRBD1,ASSLGQHQETQY
TRBV9,TRBD1,ASGVATGVGYGYT
TRBV7-9,NA,ASSLALVPSNEQF
TRBV18,NA,ASSPYPANNEQF
TRBV27,TRBD2,ASSSRLAGEETQY
TRBV5-5,NA,ASSTVQVSTDTQY
TRBV11-2,NA,ASSLIRAPEQY
TRBV19,NA,ASSIRVSSSGNTIY
TRBV6-1,NA,ASSLTGAGTDTQY
TRBV11-3,TRBD1,ATQGGVNTGELF
TRBV20-1,NA,SARPGLANAQY
TRBV28,NA,ASRPNTGMGVEAF
TRBV27,NA,ASSLSMDTQY
TRBV24-1,NA,ATSDLRGGGDTQY
TRBV6-1,NA,ASSQEPRSYEQY
TRBV5-1,NA,ASSLGTFDYGYT
TRBV19,NA,ASSHRDLQETQY
TRBV7-9,TRBD1,ASSLGDSQDTQY
TRBV5-1,NA,ASSLAVVYDYT
TRBV5-1,NA,ASSLPLAEADTQY
TRBV5-6,TRBD2,ASSLGLAGAETQY
TRBV6-1,TRBD2,ASRGRLWLAGHNEQF
TRBV12-3/TRBV12-4,TRBD1,ASSRNPGQEPYNEQF